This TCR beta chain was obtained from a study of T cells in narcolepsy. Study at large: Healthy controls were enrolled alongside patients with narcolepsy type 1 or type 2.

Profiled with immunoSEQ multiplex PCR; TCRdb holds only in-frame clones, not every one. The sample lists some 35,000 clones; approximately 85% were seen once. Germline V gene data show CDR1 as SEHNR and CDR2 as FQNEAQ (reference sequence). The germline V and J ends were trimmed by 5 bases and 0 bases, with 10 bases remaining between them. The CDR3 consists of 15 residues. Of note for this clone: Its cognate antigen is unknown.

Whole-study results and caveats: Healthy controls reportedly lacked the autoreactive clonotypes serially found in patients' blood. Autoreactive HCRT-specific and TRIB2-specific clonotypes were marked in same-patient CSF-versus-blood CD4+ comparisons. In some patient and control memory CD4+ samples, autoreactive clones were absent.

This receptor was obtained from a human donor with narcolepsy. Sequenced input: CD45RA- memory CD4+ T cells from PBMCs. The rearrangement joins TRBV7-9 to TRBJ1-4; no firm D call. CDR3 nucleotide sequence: TGTGCCAGCAGCCCTTCGCAAGCAACTAATGAAAAACTGTTTTTT. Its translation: CASSPSQATNEKLFF.